A single T cell receptor beta chain is shown here with its context. This sample was taken from a study of response to subunit inactivated influenza vaccine. MiXCR, run by TCRdb on the RT-PCR reads, gives a single entry per CDR3 protein. Of roughly 550,000 distinct CDR3 sequences in the sample, 20% to 25% were seen once. These data were also filed under a second study, of T cells expressing NK-cell markers. As reported in that work: With UMIs, 5'RACE template switching was used to make TCR beta cDNA.

This TCR derives from a man aged 50-60 years who received an inactivated influenza vaccine. The sample was CD4+ T cells sorted from PBMCs, taken roughly 13 days after vaccination.

This CDR3 reads CSASAGLTGELFF. DNA for the CDR3: TGCAGTGCTAGCGCCGGTCTAACCGGGGAGCTGTTTTTT. The chain combines TRBV20-1 with TRBJ2-2, with unresolved D. This CDR3 spans 13 amino acids. V lost 3 bases and J lost 5, with 10 bases in between. CDR1 DFQATT and CDR2 SNEGSKA come from the germline V gene (reference sequence).